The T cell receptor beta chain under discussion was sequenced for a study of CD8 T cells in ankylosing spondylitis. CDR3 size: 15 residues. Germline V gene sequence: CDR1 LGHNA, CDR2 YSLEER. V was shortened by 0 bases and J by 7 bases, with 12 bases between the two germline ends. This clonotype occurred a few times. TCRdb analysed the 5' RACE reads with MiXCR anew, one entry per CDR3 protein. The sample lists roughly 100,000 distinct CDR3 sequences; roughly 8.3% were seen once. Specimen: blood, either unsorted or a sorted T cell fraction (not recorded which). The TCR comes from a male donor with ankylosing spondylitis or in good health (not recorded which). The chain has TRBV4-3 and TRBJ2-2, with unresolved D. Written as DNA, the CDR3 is TGCGCCAGCAGCCAAGAAAGGTCCCGTGGCGGGGAGCTGTTTTTT. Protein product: CASSQERSRGGELFF.